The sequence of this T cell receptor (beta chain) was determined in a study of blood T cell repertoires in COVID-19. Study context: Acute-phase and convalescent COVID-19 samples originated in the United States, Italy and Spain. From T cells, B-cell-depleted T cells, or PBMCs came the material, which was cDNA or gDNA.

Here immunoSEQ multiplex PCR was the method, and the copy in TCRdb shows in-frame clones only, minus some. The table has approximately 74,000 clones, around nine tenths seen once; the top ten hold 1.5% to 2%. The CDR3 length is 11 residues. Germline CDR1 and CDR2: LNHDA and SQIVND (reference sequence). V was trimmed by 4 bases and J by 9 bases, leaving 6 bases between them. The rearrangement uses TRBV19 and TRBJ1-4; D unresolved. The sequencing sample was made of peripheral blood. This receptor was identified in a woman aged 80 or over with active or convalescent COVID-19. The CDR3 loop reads CASSSYQKLFF. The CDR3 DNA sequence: TGTGCCAGTAGTAGCTATCAAAAACTGTTTTTT.